A single sample gave rise to the 18 T cell receptor beta chains below, sequenced in a study of T cells in Graves' hyperthyroidism and ophthalmopathy. TCR beta CDR3 regions were amplified from RNA. With the HTBI primer set, the TCR CDR3 went through a first round of RT-PCR. TCRdb re-called the multiplex PCR reads through MiXCR, storing one row per CDR3 protein. This sample has about 620,000 distinct CDR3 sequences, with 15% to 20% found just once. The specimen sequenced was blood. The receptors originated from a woman aged 25 to 45 with Graves' hyperthyroidism.

This clonotype was recorded many times. V gene TRBV11-2 combines with J gene TRBJ2-7; unclear D gene. From germline, CDR1 is SGHAT and CDR2 FQNNGV. Deletions cut 1 base from V and 2 bases from J, with 15 bases between. The CDR3 runs to 16 residues. In nucleotides, the CDR3 is TGTGCCAGCAGCTTAGGCGGAGTTAAGTTGGCCTACGAGCAGTACTTC. This encodes CASSLGGVKLAYEQYF.

This clonotype was detected only a few times. This sequence joins TRBV7-9 and TRBJ2-6, with unresolved D. V was shortened by 1 base and J by 1 base, with 5 bases between the two germline ends. Germline V CDR1 and CDR2: SEHNR, FQNEAQ (reference sequence). The CDR3 spans 15 residues. DNA for the CDR3: TGTGCCAGCAGCTTAGTTTTTTCTGGGGCCAACGTCCTGACTTTC. Its translation: CASSLVFSGANVLTF. Full variable domain (outside the CDR3, taken from reference TRBV7-9 and TRBJ2-6): DTGVSQNPRHKITKRGQNVTFRCDPISEHNRLYWYRQTLGQGPEFLTYFQNEAQLEKSRLLSDRFSAERPKGSFSTLEIQRTEQGDSAMYLCASSLVFSGANVLTFGAGSRLTVL.

There are a few counts of this clonotype. This rearrangement joins TRBV18 to TRBJ1-1; 8 bases align to TRBD1. The V gene end was trimmed by 6 bases and the J gene end by 0 bases; junction bases not matched to a gene: 9. This CDR3 comprises 16 residues. CDR1 is KGHSH and CDR2 is LQKENI in the germline V gene. The CDR3 sequence is CASSHGQGLMNTEAFF. The CDR3 bases are TGTGCCAGCTCCCATGGACAGGGCCTGATGAACACTGAAGCTTTCTTT.

In its sample, this clonotype was seen many times. J is TRBJ1-1 and V is TRBV6-1, with 7 bases identical to TRBD1. The CDR3 runs to 15 residues. The V and J ends lost 4 bases and 6 bases, in that order; junction bases with no gene match: 11. Germline assignment: CDR1 MNHNS and CDR2 SASEGT. In DNA form, the CDR3 reads TGTGCCAGCAGTGTGTTGACAGGGTTTGTCGCTGAAGCTTTCTTT. Its translation is CASSVLTGFVAEAFF.

J is TRBJ1-2 and V is TRBV6-1; maybe TRBD1 (6 bases). The germline CDR1 and CDR2 sequences are MNHNS and SASEGT. This CDR3 comprises 16 residues. V was shortened by 0 bases and J by 6 bases, with 17 bases between the two germline ends. The DNA of the CDR3 is TGTGCCAGCAGTGAAGCCCGTTCCAGGGGCAGGGATGGCTACACCTTC. It encodes CASSEARSRGRDGYTF.

For the CDR3, the DNA is TGTGCCAGCAGTTTTGTCAGCGGGGGGAACACCGGGGAGCTGTTTTTT. As protein: CASSFVSGGNTGELFF. The chain joins TRBV12-3 or TRBV12-4 to TRBJ2-2; 8 positions agree with TRBD2. The V segment lost 3 bases and the J segment 1 base; nucleotides outside the gene matches: 4. This CDR3 spans 16 amino acids.

This sequence joins TRBV7-2 and TRBJ2-2; D may be TRBD2 (5 bases). Germline CDR1 is SGHTA and CDR2 is FQGNSA. CDR3 size: 13 residues. V was cut by 1 base and J by 7 bases, with 7 bases left in between. The CDR3 reads CASSLGGNGELFF. In nucleotides, the CDR3 is TGTGCCAGCAGCTTAGGAGGGAACGGGGAGCTGTTTTTT.

This clonotype turned up a few times. The V and J genes are TRBV6-6 and TRBJ1-6; D gene ambiguous. V lost 2 bases and J 7 bases, leaving 9 bases between the germline ends. The CDR3 is made up of 14 amino acids. From germline, CDR1 is MNHNY and CDR2 SVGAGI (reference sequence). CDR3: CASSYVAGNSPLHF. The CDR3 coding sequence is TGTGCCAGCAGTTACGTGGCCGGAAATTCACCCCTCCACTTT.

This clonotype has ten or more counts. The V call is TRBV3-1, the J call TRBJ1-2, with a possible D match to TRBD1 (5 bases). Germline V CDR1 and CDR2: LGHDT, YNNKEL (reference sequence). The germline V and J ends were trimmed by 6 bases and 8 bases, with 16 bases remaining between them. This CDR3 has 13 amino acids. In nucleotides, the CDR3 is TGTGCCAGCAGGTTCCAGGGTCGGCGAGGCTACACCTTC. The encoded protein is CASRFQGRRGYTF.

The chain is built from TRBV4-2 and TRBJ1-6, with a weak D call TRBD1 (5 bases). Looked up from germline, CDR1 is LGHNA and CDR2 is YNFKEQ. Trimming took 0 bases from V and 6 from J, leaving 6 bases between them. CDR3 length: 14 residues. The DNA of the CDR3 is TGTGCCAGCAGCCAAGACGGGGGTAATTCACCCCTCCACTTT. It encodes CASSQDGGNSPLHF.

In this sample, this clonotype turned up many times. The chain links TRBV5-1 to TRBJ1-3, with D perhaps matching TRBD1 (5 bases). The V end was cut by 1 base, the J end by 0 bases, with 8 bases between. The germline V gene encodes CDR1 SGHRS and CDR2 YFSETQ. The CDR3 length is 15 residues. CDR3: CASSLTGASGNTIYF. The CDR3 nucleotides are TGCGCCAGCAGCTTGACCGGGGCCTCTGGAAACACCATATATTTT.

This clonotype was counted ten times or more. The chain joins TRBV3-1 to TRBJ1-2, with D perhaps matching TRBD1 (5 bases). The CDR3 sequence is 14 residues long. Germline lookup yields CDR1 LGHDT and CDR2 YNNKEL (reference sequence). V was shortened by 0 bases and J by 3 bases, with 8 bases between the two germline ends. The CDR3 sequence: CASSQDRGYYGYTF. In nucleotides, the CDR3 is TGTGCCAGCAGCCAAGATCGGGGCTACTATGGCTACACCTTC.

V usage is TRBV28 and J usage is TRBJ1-2; maybe TRBD1 (5 bases). The CDR3 runs to 15 residues. The germline V gene encodes CDR1 MDHEN and CDR2 SYDVKM. V lost 4 bases to trimming and J lost 4 bases, with 16 bases between them. The chain's CDR3 is CASSSTDTYFYGYTF. The CDR3 DNA reads TGTGCCAGCAGTTCTACGGACACTTACTTCTATGGCTACACCTTC.

V usage is TRBV29-1 and J usage is TRBJ2-1; maybe TRBD2 (6 bases). V was cut by 6 bases and J by 10 bases, with 25 bases left in between. The CDR3 consists of 15 residues. Germline V lookup: CDR1 SQVTM, CDR2 ANQGSEA. The CDR3: CSVRSLGGIGYEQFF. CDR3 in DNA: TGCAGCGTCCGGAGCTTGGGGGGAATTGGCTACGAGCAGTTCTTC.

In the case of this clonotype: One base away lies a much larger clone, so this may be a sequencing read error. This likely comes from a read error, as the CDR3 has no conserved phenylalanine or tryptophan at its end. CDR3 sequence: CASSLMSGSSYEQYL. CDR3 sequence (DNA): TGTGCCAGCAGTTTAATGAGCGGGAGCTCCTACGAGCAGTACCTC. The chain joins TRBV27 to TRBJ2-7, with 8 bases that match TRBD2. This CDR3 spans 15 amino acids. Losses at the gene ends were 2 bases for V and 0 bases for J; bases not matched to a gene: 3. Per germline, CDR1 MNHEY and CDR2 SMNVEV (reference sequence).

This clonotype was found a few times. This chain connects TRBV19 to TRBJ2-1, with a possible D match to TRBD1 (5 bases). Germline CDR1 is LNHDA and CDR2 is SQIVND (reference sequence). With 3 bases removed from V and 3 bases from J, the gap between germline ends came to 18 bases. The CDR3 is made up of 17 amino acids. This CDR3 is CASSIGHRSLVYNEQFF. The CDR3 DNA is TGTGCCAGTAGTATTGGTCACAGGTCTTTGGTCTACAATGAGCAGTTCTTC.

The sample holds many counts of this clonotype. The chain has TRBV2 and TRBJ2-1; 9 bases line up with TRBD1. The germline V gene has CDR1 SNHLY and CDR2 FYNNEI. The CDR3 has 18 residues. The ends lost 4 bases at V and 0 bases at J; junction bases unmatched: 10. CDR3 coding DNA: TGTGCCAGCAGTGGATCTCTACAGGGGGCAAACTCCTACAATGAGCAGTTCTTC. Translating it yields CASSGSLQGANSYNEQFF.

This clonotype was counted many times. The rearrangement joins TRBV10-2 to TRBJ1-5, with D perhaps matching TRBD1 (5 bases). The V gene's germline CDR1 is WSHSY and CDR2 SAAADI. V lost 2 bases and J 7 bases, leaving 15 bases between the germline ends. CDR3 length: 15 residues. In DNA, the CDR3 is TGCGCCAGCAGTGAGACCAGGGTCCCCCGGCAGCCCCAGCATTTT. It specifies CASSETRVPRQPQHF.